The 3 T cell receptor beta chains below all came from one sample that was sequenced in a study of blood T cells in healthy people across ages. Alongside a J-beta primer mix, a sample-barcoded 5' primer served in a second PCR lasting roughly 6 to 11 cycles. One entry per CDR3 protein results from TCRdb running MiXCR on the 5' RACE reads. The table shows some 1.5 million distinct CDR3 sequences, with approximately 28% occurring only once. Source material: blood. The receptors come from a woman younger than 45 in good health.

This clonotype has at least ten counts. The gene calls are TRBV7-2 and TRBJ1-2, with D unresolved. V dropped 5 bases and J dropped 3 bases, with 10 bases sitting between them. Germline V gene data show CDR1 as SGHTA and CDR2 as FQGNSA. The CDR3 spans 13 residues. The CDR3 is CASSHAEYYGYTF. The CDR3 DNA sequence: TGTGCCAGCAGCCACGCCGAGTACTATGGCTACACCTTC. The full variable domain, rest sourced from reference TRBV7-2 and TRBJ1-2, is GAGVSQSPSNKVTEKGKDVELRCDPISGHTALYWYRQSLGQGLEFLIYFQGNSAPDKSGLPSDRFSAERTGGSVSTLTIQRTQQEDSAVYLCASSHAEYYGYTFGSGTRLTVV.

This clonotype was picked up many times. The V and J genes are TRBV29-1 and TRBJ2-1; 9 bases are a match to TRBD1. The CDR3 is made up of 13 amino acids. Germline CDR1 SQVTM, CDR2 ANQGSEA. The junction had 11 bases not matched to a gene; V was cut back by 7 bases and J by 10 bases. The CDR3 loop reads CSASGTGNREQFF. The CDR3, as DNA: TGCAGCGCCTCCGGGACAGGGAATCGCGAGCAGTTCTTC.

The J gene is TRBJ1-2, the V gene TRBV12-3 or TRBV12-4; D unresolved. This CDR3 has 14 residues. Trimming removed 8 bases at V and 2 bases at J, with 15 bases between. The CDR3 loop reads CASSPVAPNYGYTF. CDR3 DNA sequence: TGTGCCAGCTCACCGGTCGCCCCAAACTATGGCTACACCTTC.